Listed here are 19 T cell receptor beta chains from one sample, sequenced in a study of shared clonotypes between healthy human individuals. Naive CD8 isolation took CD45RO-negative cells positively selected for CCR7 and excluded terminally differentiated effector memory CD45RA+ cells. Sequencing used immunoSEQ multiplex PCR; TCRdb keeps in-frame clones, though not all of them. The sample has about 2.1 million clones; about 93% are singletons. Specimen: naive CD8+ T cells from PBMCs. Receptor source: a man aged 18 to 30 in good health. Some clones in this sample may be carry-over from other donors' samples.

The rearrangement joins TRBV9 to TRBJ2-1; D assignment may be TRBD1 or TRBD2 (5 bases each). This CDR3 is 16 amino acids long. Germline lookup yields CDR1 SGDLS and CDR2 YYNGEE. With 3 bases removed from V and 0 bases from J, the gap between germline ends came to 13 bases. DNA of the CDR3: TGTGCCAGCAGCGCACATGGGGGTCCCTCCTACAATGAGCAGTTCTTC. The encoded protein is CASSAHGGPSYNEQFF.

V and J are TRBV6-6 and TRBJ2-7, with D possibly being TRBD1 (5 bases). CDR3 length: 14 residues. Germline V gene data show CDR1 as MNHNY and CDR2 as SVGAGI (reference sequence). Trimming took 4 bases from V and 2 from J, leaving 12 bases between them. This CDR3 reads CASSWGLLAYEQYF. CDR3 sequence (DNA): TGTGCCAGCAGTTGGGGCTTGTTAGCCTACGAGCAGTACTTC.

A word on this clone: Relative to the germline gene, one junction end is altered; a read error may explain this. The rearrangement links TRBV6-1 to TRBJ2-2; D is unclear. The germline gives CDR1 MNHNS, CDR2 SASEGT. The CDR3 has 13 amino acids. CDR3 in DNA: TGTGCCGGCAGTGACTGGAGCACCGGGGAGCTGTTTTTT. Translated, it gives CAGSDWSTGELFF.

In DNA, the CDR3 is TGTGCCAGCACAAGCGGTTACAATGAGCAGTTCTTC. Translating it yields CASTSGYNEQFF. The chain is built from TRBV14 and TRBJ2-1; tentative D call: TRBD2 (5 bases). The CDR3 is 12 amino acids. V was shortened by 7 bases and J by 4 bases, with 8 bases between the two germline ends. Germline V gene sequence: CDR1 SGHDN, CDR2 FVKESK.

V gene TRBV9 combines with J gene TRBJ2-7; 7 bases align to TRBD2. CDR3 length equals 15 residues. Per germline, CDR1 SGDLS and CDR2 YYNGEE. Trimming took 3 bases from V and 2 from J; bases not matched to a gene: 8. CDR3 amino acids: CASSAGRDLTYEQYF. The CDR3 DNA sequence: TGTGCCAGCAGCGCGGGGAGGGACCTTACCTACGAGCAGTACTTC.

The V gene is TRBV30, the J gene TRBJ1-2; TRBD1 matches 9 bases. CDR1 is GTSNPN and CDR2 is SVGIG in the germline V gene (reference sequence). V lost 4 bases to trimming and J lost 8 bases; unmatched junction nucleotides: 11. The CDR3 spans 14 residues. CDR3 sequence: CAWTTGGPLRGYTF. CDR3 in DNA: TGTGCCTGGACTACAGGGGGCCCATTGAGAGGCTACACCTTC.

Details on this clone: Different DNA sequences within this sample yield the same CDR3. CDR3 loop: CASSVGGTSNEQFF. The CDR3 nucleotides are TGTGCCAGCAGCGTAGGGGGGACATCAAATGAGCAGTTCTTC. V and J are TRBV9 and TRBJ2-1, with D possibly being TRBD1 (6 bases). The CDR3 is made up of 14 amino acids. Trimming left V 0 bases short and J 7 bases short, with 11 bases between. Germline CDR1 is SGDLS and CDR2 is YYNGEE. Using reference TRBV9 and TRBJ2-1 for the parts outside the CDR3, the full variable domain is DSGVTQTPKHLITATGQRVTLRCSPRSGDLSVYWYQQSLDQGLQFLIQYYNGEERAKGNILERFSAQQFPDLHSELNLSSLELGDSALYFCASSVGGTSNEQFFGPGTRLTVL.

This chain uses TRBV28 with TRBJ1-1, with 9 bases that match TRBD1. CDR1 MDHEN and CDR2 SYDVKM come from the germline V gene. Losses at the gene ends were 3 bases for V and 0 bases for J; bases not matched to a gene: 11. The CDR3 length is 18 residues. The CDR3 coding sequence is TGTGCCAGCAGTTTCCCCCCACAGGGGGCGGTGATGAACACTGAAGCTTTCTTT. It yields the protein CASSFPPQGAVMNTEAFF.

V usage is TRBV14 and J usage is TRBJ2-2; D not resolved. Looked up from germline, CDR1 is SGHDN and CDR2 is FVKESK. This CDR3 spans 16 amino acids. Trimming took 4 bases from V and 0 from J, leaving 12 bases between them. CDR3 region: CASSPKWGANTGELFF. The DNA of the CDR3 is TGTGCCAGCAGCCCCAAATGGGGTGCGAACACCGGGGAGCTGTTTTTT.

This sequence joins TRBV28 and TRBJ1-5; D may be TRBD1 (5 bases). The CDR3 runs to 18 residues. CDR1 and CDR2 from the germline V gene are MDHEN and SYDVKM. Trimming stripped 5 bases from V and 0 bases from J, with 20 bases between. CDR3 sequence reads: CASSNPIRQPYSNQPQHF. CDR3 in DNA: TGTGCCAGCAGTAACCCCATTCGACAGCCGTATAGCAATCAGCCCCAGCATTTT.

A word on this clone: The same CDR3 can be traced to other DNA sequences in this sample. The CDR3, as DNA: TGTGCCAGCAGCCCCCGAAGTACCTACGAGCAGTACTTC. Protein: CASSPRSTYEQYF. The genes are TRBV11-2 and TRBJ2-7; D is unresolved. V dropped 5 bases and J dropped 2 bases, with 10 bases sitting between them. Looked up from germline, CDR1 is SGHAT and CDR2 is FQNNGV. The CDR3 sequence is 13 residues long.

The chain joins TRBV7-6 to TRBJ2-5, with D unresolved. Germline assignment: CDR1 SGHVS and CDR2 FNYEAQ. This CDR3 spans 17 amino acids. Trimming removed 5 bases at V and 2 bases at J, with 21 bases between. The CDR3 sequence: CASSVNGRVGQQETQYF. CDR3 DNA sequence: TGTGCCAGCAGCGTAAACGGTCGCGTAGGGCAACAAGAGACCCAGTACTTC.

This clone was found a few times. The genes are TRBV5-1 and TRBJ1-1; 8 bases agree with TRBD1. The V and J ends lost 3 bases and 6 bases, in that order; junction bases with no gene match: 10. The CDR3 spans 15 residues. The germline CDR1 and CDR2 sequences are SGHRS and YFSETQ. CDR3 protein: CASSSMDRADPEAFF. CDR3 DNA sequence: TGCGCCAGCAGCTCGATGGACAGGGCCGATCCTGAAGCTTTCTTT.

The V gene is TRBV2, the J gene TRBJ2-3, with D possibly being TRBD2 (5 bases). CDR1 is SNHLY, CDR2 FYNNEI, per germline. V was shortened by 8 bases and J by 2 bases, with 11 bases between the two germline ends. This CDR3 is built from 13 residues. The CDR3 loop is CASSLGTTDTQYF. In DNA, the CDR3 is TGTGCCAGCTCACTAGGAACCACAGATACGCAGTATTTT.

The V and J genes are TRBV19 and TRBJ2-7; 7 nucleotides line up with TRBD1. Germline values: CDR1 LNHDA, CDR2 SQIVND (reference sequence). CDR3 length: 15 residues. The V segment lost 3 bases and the J segment 3 bases; nucleotides outside the gene matches: 8. The CDR3 sequence: CASSIGTGVDYEQYF. In DNA, the CDR3 is TGTGCCAGTAGTATCGGTACAGGGGTCGACTACGAGCAGTACTTC.

The J gene is TRBJ2-7, the V gene TRBV29-1; D is possibly TRBD1 or TRBD2 (5 bases each). CDR1 and CDR2 from the germline V gene are SQVTM and ANQGSEA. The V and J ends lost 5 bases and 2 bases respectively, with 16 bases between them. The length of the CDR3 is 14 residues. The CDR3 coding sequence is TGCAGCGTTCTCTTGGGGACGGTAACCTACGAGCAGTACTTC. It specifies CSVLLGTVTYEQYF.

The chain uses TRBV7-9 and TRBJ2-7, with 9 nucleotides matching TRBD1. Germline V lookup: CDR1 SEHNR, CDR2 FQNEAQ (reference sequence). V was clipped by 5 bases and J by 2 bases; unmatched bases: 10. CDR3 length: 16 amino acids. CDR3: CASSPPSGTGTYEQYF. The CDR3 DNA reads as TGTGCCAGCAGCCCTCCTTCCGGGACAGGGACCTACGAGCAGTACTTC.

The rearrangement uses TRBV5-5 and TRBJ1-4; 8 nucleotides agree with TRBD1. CDR1 and CDR2 from the germline V gene are SGHKS and YYEKEE (reference sequence). The CDR3 has 14 amino acids. V shed 6 bases and J 5 bases; nucleotides not matched to a gene: 6. The CDR3, as DNA: TGTGCCAGCACCCGGACAGGGTGGAATGAAAAACTGTTTTTT. This encodes CASTRTGWNEKLFF.

J is TRBJ2-6 and V is TRBV28; 9 bases map to TRBD1. From germline, CDR1 is MDHEN and CDR2 SYDVKM. This CDR3 region has 20 residues. With 5 bases clipped from V and 2 bases from J, the junction kept 16 bases outside the gene matches. CDR3 in amino acids: CASSPLTPGQGPPGANVLTF. The CDR3 nucleotides read TGTGCCAGCAGTCCACTTACCCCGGGACAGGGCCCTCCTGGGGCCAACGTCCTGACTTTC.